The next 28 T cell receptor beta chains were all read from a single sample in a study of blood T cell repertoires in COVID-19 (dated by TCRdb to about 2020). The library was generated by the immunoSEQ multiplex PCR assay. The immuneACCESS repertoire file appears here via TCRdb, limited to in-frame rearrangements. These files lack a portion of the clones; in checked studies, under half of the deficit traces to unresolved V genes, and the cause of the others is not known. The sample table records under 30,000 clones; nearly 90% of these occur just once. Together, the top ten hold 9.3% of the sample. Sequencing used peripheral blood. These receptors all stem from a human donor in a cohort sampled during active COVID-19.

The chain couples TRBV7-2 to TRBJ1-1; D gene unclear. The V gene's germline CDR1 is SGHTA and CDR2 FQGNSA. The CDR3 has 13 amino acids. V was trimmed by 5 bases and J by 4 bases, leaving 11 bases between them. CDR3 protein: CASSPEVGTEAFF. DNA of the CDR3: TGTGCCAGCAGCCCAGAGGTGGGCACTGAAGCTTTCTTT.

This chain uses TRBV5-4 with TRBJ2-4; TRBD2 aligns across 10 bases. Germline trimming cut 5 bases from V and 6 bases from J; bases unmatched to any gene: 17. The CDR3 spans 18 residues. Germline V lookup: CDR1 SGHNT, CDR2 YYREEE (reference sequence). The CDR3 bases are TGTGCCAGCAGTCCAGGCGGGCTAGCGGGGGACCAGGGAAACATTCAGTACTTC. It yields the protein CASSPGGLAGDQGNIQYF.

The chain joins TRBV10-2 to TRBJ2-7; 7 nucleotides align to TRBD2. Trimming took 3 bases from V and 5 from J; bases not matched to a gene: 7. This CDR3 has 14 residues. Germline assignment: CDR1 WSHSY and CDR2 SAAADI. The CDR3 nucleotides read TGCGCCAGCAGTGACCATGGGAGGGGCAACGAGCAGTACTTC. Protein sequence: CASSDHGRGNEQYF.

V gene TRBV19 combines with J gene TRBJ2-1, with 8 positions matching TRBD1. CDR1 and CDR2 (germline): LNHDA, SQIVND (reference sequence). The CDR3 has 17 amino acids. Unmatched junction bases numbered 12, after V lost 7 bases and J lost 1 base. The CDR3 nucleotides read TGTGCCAGTACCGCCGGACAGGGAGGAAATTCCTACAATGAGCAGTTCTTC. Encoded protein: CASTAGQGGNSYNEQFF.

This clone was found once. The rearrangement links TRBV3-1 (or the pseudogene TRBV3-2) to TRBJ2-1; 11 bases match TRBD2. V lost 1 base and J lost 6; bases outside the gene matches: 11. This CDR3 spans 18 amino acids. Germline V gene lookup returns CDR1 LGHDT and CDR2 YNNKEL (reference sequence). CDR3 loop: CASSQAPGRLAGRNEQFF. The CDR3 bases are TGTGCCAGCAGCCAAGCTCCCGGGAGACTAGCGGGACGCAATGAGCAGTTCTTC.

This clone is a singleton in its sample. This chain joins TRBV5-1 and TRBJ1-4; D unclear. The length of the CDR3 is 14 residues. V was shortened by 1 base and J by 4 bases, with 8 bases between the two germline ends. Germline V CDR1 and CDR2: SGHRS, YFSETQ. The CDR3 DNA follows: TGCGCCAGCAGCTTGAATATTAATAATGAAAAACTGTTTTTT. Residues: CASSLNINNEKLFF.

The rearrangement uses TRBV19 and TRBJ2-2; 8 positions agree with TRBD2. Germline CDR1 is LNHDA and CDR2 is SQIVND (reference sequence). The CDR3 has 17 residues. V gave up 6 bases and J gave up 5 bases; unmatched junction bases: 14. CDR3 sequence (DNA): TGTGCCAGTAGAATGGCAAGCGGGGGAGTGAGGACCGGGGAGCTGTTTTTT. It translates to CASRMASGGVRTGELFF.

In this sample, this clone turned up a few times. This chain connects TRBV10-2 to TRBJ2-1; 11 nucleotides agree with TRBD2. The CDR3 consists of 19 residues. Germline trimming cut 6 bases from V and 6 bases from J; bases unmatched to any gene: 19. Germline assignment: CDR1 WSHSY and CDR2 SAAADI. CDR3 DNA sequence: TGCGCCAGCAGCTCCTTACTTAGCGGGGGGGCGGCTAGCCTCAATGAGCAGTTCTTC. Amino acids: CASSSLLSGGAASLNEQFF.

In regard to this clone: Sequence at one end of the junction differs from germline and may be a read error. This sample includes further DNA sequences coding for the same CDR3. Here the CDR3 reads CASSEGGNEWISPLHF. The CDR3 DNA reads as TGTGCCAGCAGTGAAGGCGGGAACGAGTGGATTTCACCCCTTCACTTT. V gene TRBV2 combines with J gene TRBJ1-6; D remains unclear. CDR1 and CDR2 from the germline V gene are SNHLY and FYNNEI. This CDR3 has 16 amino acids. Using reference TRBV2 and TRBJ1-6 for the parts outside the CDR3, the full variable domain is EPEVTQTPSHQVTQMGQEVILRCVPISNHLYFYWYRQILGQKVEFLVSFYNNEISEKSEIFDDQFSVERPDGSNFTLKIRSTKLEDSAMYFCASSEGGNEWISPLHFGNGTRLTVT.

The CDR3 sequence is CASTLDRNTEAFF. The CDR3 DNA sequence: TGTGCCAGTACTCTCGACAGGAACACTGAAGCTTTCTTT. The chain has TRBV19 and TRBJ1-1; D perhaps matches TRBD1 (5 bases). V was shortened by 7 bases and J by 1 base, with 10 bases between the two germline ends. The CDR3 has 13 residues. Germline CDR1 LNHDA, CDR2 SQIVND (reference sequence).

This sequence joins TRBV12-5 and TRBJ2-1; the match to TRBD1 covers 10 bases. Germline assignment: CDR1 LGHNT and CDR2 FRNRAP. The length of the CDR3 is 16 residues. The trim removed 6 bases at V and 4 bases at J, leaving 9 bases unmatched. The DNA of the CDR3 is TGTGCTAGTGGGATTCTGGACAGGGGGGCGTACAATGAGCAGTTCTTC. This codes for CASGILDRGAYNEQFF.

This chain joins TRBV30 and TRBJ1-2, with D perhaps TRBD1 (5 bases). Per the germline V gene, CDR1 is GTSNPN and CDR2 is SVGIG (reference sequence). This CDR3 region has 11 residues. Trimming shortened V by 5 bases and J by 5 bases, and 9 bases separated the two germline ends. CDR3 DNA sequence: TGTGCCTGGGCGACAGTTTATGGCTACACCTTC. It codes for CAWATVYGYTF.

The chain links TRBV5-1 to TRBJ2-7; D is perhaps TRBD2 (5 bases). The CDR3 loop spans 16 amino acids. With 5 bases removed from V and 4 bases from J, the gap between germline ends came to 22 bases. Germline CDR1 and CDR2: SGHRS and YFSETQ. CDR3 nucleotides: TGCGCCAGCAGACCGGACTCCGGGTCTGGCACATACGAGCAGTACTTC. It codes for CASRPDSGSGTYEQYF.

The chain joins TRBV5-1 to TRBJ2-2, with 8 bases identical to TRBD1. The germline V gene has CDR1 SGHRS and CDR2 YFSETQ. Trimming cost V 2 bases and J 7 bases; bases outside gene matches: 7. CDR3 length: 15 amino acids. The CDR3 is CASSFGTGRGGELFF. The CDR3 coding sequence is TGCGCCAGCAGCTTCGGGACAGGTCGTGGCGGGGAGCTGTTTTTT.

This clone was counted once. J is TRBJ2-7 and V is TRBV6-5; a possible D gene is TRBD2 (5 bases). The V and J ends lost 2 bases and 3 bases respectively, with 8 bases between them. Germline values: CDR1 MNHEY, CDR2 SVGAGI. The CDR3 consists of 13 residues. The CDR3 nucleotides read TGTGCCAGCAGTTACGGGGAGATCTACGAGCAGTACTTC. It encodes CASSYGEIYEQYF.

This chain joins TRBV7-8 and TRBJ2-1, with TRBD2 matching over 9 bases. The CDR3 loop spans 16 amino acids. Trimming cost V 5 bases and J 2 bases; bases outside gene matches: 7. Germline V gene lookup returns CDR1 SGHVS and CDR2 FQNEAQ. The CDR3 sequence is CASSQGSGRTYNEQFF. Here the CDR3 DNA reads TGTGCCAGCAGCCAAGGGAGCGGGAGGACCTACAATGAGCAGTTCTTC.

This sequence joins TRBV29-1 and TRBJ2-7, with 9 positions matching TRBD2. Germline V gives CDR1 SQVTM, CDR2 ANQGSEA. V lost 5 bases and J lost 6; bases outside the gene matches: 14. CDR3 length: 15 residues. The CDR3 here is CSVPAVGRRGGEQYF. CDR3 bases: TGCAGCGTTCCCGCTGTGGGCAGGCGGGGGGGCGAGCAGTACTTC.

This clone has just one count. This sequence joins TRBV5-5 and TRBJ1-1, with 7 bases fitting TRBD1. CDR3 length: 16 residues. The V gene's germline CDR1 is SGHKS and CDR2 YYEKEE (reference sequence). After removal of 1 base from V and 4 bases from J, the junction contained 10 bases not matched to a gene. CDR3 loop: CASSLNSLTGTTEAFF. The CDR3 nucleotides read TGTGCCAGCAGCTTGAATTCCCTGACAGGGACCACTGAAGCTTTCTTT.

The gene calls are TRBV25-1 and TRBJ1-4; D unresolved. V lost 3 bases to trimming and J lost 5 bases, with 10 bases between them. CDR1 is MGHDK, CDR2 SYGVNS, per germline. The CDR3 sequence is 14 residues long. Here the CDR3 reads CASSDIAGNEKLFF. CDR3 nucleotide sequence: TGTGCCAGCAGTGACATAGCGGGGAATGAAAAACTGTTTTTT.

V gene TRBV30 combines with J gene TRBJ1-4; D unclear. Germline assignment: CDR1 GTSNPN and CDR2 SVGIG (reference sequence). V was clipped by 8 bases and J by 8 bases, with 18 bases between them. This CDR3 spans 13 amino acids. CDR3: CARGGPGGEKLFF. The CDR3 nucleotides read TGTGCCCGCGGAGGGCCGGGAGGGGAAAAACTGTTTTTT.

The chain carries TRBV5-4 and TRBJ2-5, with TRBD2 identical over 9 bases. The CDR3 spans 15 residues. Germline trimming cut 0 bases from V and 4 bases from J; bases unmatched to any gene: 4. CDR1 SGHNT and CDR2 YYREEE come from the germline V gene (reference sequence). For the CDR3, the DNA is TGTGCCAGCAGCTTGGCCGGGACTAGCTTAGAGACCCAGTACTTC. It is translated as CASSLAGTSLETQYF.

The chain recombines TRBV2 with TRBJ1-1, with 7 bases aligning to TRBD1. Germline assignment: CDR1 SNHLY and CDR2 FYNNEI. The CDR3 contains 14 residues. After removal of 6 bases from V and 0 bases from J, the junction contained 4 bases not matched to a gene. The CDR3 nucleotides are TGTGCCAGCAGCGAGACAGGGATGAACACTGAAGCTTTCTTT. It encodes CASSETGMNTEAFF.

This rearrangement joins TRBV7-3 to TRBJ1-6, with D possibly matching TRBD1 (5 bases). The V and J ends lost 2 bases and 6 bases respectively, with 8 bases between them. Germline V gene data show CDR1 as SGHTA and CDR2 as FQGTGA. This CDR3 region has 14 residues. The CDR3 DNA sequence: TGTGCCAGCAGCTTACTCGGGGGTAATTCACCCCTCCACTTT. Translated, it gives CASSLLGGNSPLHF.

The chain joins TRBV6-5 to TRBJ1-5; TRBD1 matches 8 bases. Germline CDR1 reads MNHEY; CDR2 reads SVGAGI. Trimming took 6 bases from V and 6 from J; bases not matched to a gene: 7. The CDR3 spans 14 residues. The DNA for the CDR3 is TGTGCCAGCAGACCGGGACAGGTTTTTCAGCCCCAGCATTTT. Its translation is CASRPGQVFQPQHF.

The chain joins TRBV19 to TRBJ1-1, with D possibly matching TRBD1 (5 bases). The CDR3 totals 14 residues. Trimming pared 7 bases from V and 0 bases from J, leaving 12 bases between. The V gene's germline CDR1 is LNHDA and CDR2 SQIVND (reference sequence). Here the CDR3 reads CASKLGGLNTEAFF. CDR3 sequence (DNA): TGTGCCAGTAAGCTCGGGGGGTTGAACACTGAAGCTTTCTTT.

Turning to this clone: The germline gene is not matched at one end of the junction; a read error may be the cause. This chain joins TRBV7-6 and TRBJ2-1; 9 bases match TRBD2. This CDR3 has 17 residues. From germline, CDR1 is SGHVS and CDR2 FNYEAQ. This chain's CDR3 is CASSIAGAIEPSNEQFF. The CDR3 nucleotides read TGTGCCAGCAGCATAGCGGGAGCGATCGAGCCGAGCAATGAGCAGTTCTTC.

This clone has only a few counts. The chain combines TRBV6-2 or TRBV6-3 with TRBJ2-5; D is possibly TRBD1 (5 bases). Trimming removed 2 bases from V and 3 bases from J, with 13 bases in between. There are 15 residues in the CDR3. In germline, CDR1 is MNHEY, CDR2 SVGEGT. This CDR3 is CASSYNWGTEETQYF. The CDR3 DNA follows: TGTGCCAGCAGTTACAACTGGGGCACAGAAGAGACCCAGTACTTC.

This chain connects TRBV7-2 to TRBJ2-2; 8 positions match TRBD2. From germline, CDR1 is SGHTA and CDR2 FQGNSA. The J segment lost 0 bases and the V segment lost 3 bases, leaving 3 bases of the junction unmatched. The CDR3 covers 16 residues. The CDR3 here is CASSFLAGANTGELFF. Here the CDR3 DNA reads TGTGCCAGCAGCTTCCTAGCGGGCGCGAACACCGGGGAGCTGTTTTTT.